A selection of T cell receptor beta chains follows, all from one sample in a study of neurological immune-mediated disorders. TCRdb processed the 5' RACE reads anew with MiXCR; each CDR3 protein has one entry. The table lists 55,000 to 65,000 distinct CDR3 sequences, more than 8% of them singletons, with approximately 12% in the top ten. The source material was PBMCs. The origin of the receptors is a man aged 30 to 45 in good health. Each CDR3 is given with its conserved first and last residue.

V	J	CDR3
TRBV18	TRBJ2-6	CASSPLGAGANVLTF
TRBV29-1	TRBJ2-1	CSVEGDPGLAYNEQFF
TRBV7-9	TRBJ2-5	CASSGRGTQETQYF
TRBV7-2	TRBJ2-7	CASSSSSGEGHEQYF
TRBV27	TRBJ2-1	CASSPSVPREQFF
TRBV27	TRBJ1-6	CASSVPDGFSPLHF
TRBV27	TRBJ2-5	CASSRITHQETQYF
TRBV27	TRBJ2-5	CASSKNYQETQYF
TRBV7-2	TRBJ2-5	CASSLEVGTQYF
TRBV12-3/TRBV12-4	TRBJ2-6	CASTKRDSGANVLTF
TRBV7-2	TRBJ2-1	CASSLVPASVYEQFF
TRBV12-3/TRBV12-4	TRBJ2-3	CASSLSTSGPDTQYF
TRBV28	TRBJ2-7	CASSRTGPYEQYF
TRBV6-6	TRBJ2-3	CASRRQNGGDTQYF
TRBV20-1	TRBJ2-3	CSPENRDRGTDTQYF
TRBV29-1	TRBJ1-4	CSVGADRNNEKLFF
TRBV9	TRBJ2-1	CASSVEGLKNEQFF
TRBV5-1	TRBJ1-6	CASSLEWQGYSPLHF
TRBV10-3	TRBJ1-5	CAISESGGEGSNQPQHF
TRBV7-6	TRBJ2-1	CASSDGLAGDEQFF
TRBV9	TRBJ1-1	CANSVWDSTNTEAFF
TRBV6-1	TRBJ2-1	CASSVGTAYNEQFF
TRBV5-1	TRBJ2-5	CASSRTGEGETQYF
TRBV20-1	TRBJ2-3	CSARTTSGVDTQYF
TRBV10-3	TRBJ1-1	CATQAGLNTEAFF
TRBV10-3	TRBJ2-1	CAIRSGLEGNEQFF
TRBV29-1	TRBJ2-3	CSALDADTQYF
TRBV2	TRBJ1-5	CASSEEMVGGSNQPQHF
TRBV7-9	TRBJ2-7	CASSLDRVSPWEQYF
TRBV20-1	TRBJ1-5	CSARQVGVSQPQHF
TRBV10-3	TRBJ1-3	CAISESIPGGGQRNTIYF
TRBV5-1	TRBJ2-2	CASSLTVSLNTGELFF
TRBV18	TRBJ2-7	CASSPPSSVGNEQYF
TRBV15	TRBJ1-5	CATSRPPGQISQPQHF
TRBV20-1	TRBJ2-1	CSASSLAGVVDFTGPDEQFF
TRBV27	TRBJ2-2	CASSFSGLNTGELFF
TRBV5-1	TRBJ2-1	CASSSDGGSYNEQFF
TRBV28	TRBJ2-5	CASSTRLAGVGETQYF
TRBV11-2	TRBJ2-3	CASSFSGGDTDTQYF
TRBV12-3/TRBV12-4	TRBJ1-6	CASTVGRTGSYLLHF
TRBV29-1	TRBJ1-6	CSVSATDSPHSPLHF
TRBV6-2/TRBV6-3	TRBJ2-2	CASRRAGASTGELFF
TRBV12-3/TRBV12-4	TRBJ2-1	CASILTGAYNEQFF
TRBV25-1	TRBJ1-6	CASSGGQGASSPLHF
TRBV5-1	TRBJ2-6	CASSPGNSGANVLTF